Each of the 13 T cell receptor beta chains below was sequenced from the same sample in a study of OX40 agonist ivuxolimab in advanced cancers. Assay used: immunoSEQ multiplex PCR; TCRdb lists only in-frame clones, some missing. The sample has over 80,000 clones; 70% to 85% are singletons. The sequences come from CD4+ or CD8+ T cells sorted from blood, collected in a trial of the OX40 agonist ivuxolimab. Receptors were obtained from an adult with an advanced solid tumor such as melanoma, head and neck, liver or kidney cancer.

The chain recombines TRBV19 with TRBJ2-4; D may be TRBD1 or TRBD2 (5 bases each). Trimming removed 3 bases from V and 0 bases from J, with 12 bases in between. The CDR3 has 16 amino acids. The germline CDR1 and CDR2 sequences are LNHDA and SQIVND (reference sequence). DNA for the CDR3: TGTGCCAGTAGTATGAGAGGGGCCCAAGCCAAAAACATTCAGTACTTC. As protein: CASSMRGAQAKNIQYF. The full variable domain, with the rest looked up from reference TRBV19 and TRBJ2-4, is DGGITQSPKYLFRKEGQNVTLSCEQNLNHDAMYWYRQDPGQGLRLIYYSQIVNDFQKGDIAEGYSVSREKKESFPLTVTSAQKNPTAFYLCASSMRGAQAKNIQYFGAGTRLSVL.

This sequence joins TRBV18 and TRBJ2-7, with D possibly matching TRBD1 (5 bases). This CDR3 has 14 residues. CDR1 is KGHSH and CDR2 is LQKENI in the germline V gene. Trimming cost V 2 bases and J 2 bases, with 10 bases left between them. The DNA of the CDR3 is TGTGCCAGCTCACCAGTGACAGAGGCCTACGAGCAGTACTTC. This gives the protein CASSPVTEAYEQYF.

Note on this clone: At one end the junction does not follow the germline gene, possibly because of a read error. Within the sample, other DNA sequences also encode this same CDR3. CDR3 in amino acids: CASSLAPNPPGNTIYF. CDR3 bases: TGTGCCAGCAGTTTAGCCCCCAACCCCCCCGGAAACACCATATATTTT. The rearrangement links TRBV7-2 to TRBJ1-3; unclear D gene. Germline CDR1 reads SGHTA; CDR2 reads FQGNSA. This CDR3 contains 16 residues. Combining the CDR3 with reference TRBV7-2 and TRBJ1-3 gives the whole variable domain GAGVSQSPSNKVTEKGKDVELRCDPISGHTALYWYRQSLGQGLEFLIYFQGNSAPDKSGLPSDRFSAERTGGSVSTLTIQRTQQEDSAVYLCASSLAPNPPGNTIYFGEGSWLTVV.

This clone has a single count. This rearrangement joins TRBV19 to TRBJ1-1; no firm D call. The CDR3 sequence is 13 residues long. Looked up from germline, CDR1 is LNHDA and CDR2 is SQIVND (reference sequence). The V end was cut by 2 bases, the J end by 3 bases, with 7 bases between. DNA of the CDR3: TGTGCCAGTAGTATAACATTAGACACTGAAGCTTTCTTT. Protein: CASSITLDTEAFF.

The chain employs TRBV19 and TRBJ2-7; TRBD1 matches 8 bases. The CDR3 is 16 amino acids. V shed 5 bases and J 2 bases; nucleotides not matched to a gene: 11. Germline V CDR1 and CDR2: LNHDA, SQIVND (reference sequence). The CDR3 region is CASSPYAGQGTYEQYF. The CDR3, as DNA: TGTGCCAGTAGTCCCTACGCCGGACAGGGAACCTACGAGCAGTACTTC.

The chain recombines TRBV5-4 with TRBJ2-1; 12 bases map to TRBD2. The V segment lost 4 bases and the J segment 5 bases; nucleotides outside the gene matches: 4. Germline V gene lookup returns CDR1 SGHNT and CDR2 YYREEE (reference sequence). This CDR3 is built from 15 residues. CDR3 DNA sequence: TGTGCCAGCAGCATCCGACTAGCGGGAGACAATGAGCAGTTCTTC. Translation gives CASSIRLAGDNEQFF.

The J gene is TRBJ1-5, the V gene TRBV9, with D maybe TRBD1 (6 bases). From germline, CDR1 is SGDLS and CDR2 YYNGEE. The CDR3 has 15 amino acids. V dropped 9 bases and J dropped 2 bases, with 18 bases sitting between them. The CDR3 loop reads CANKNREEGNQPQHF. CDR3 nucleotides: TGTGCCAATAAAAACAGGGAGGAGGGCAATCAGCCCCAGCATTTT.

The chain has TRBV2 and TRBJ2-7; TRBD2 agrees at 7 bases. The CDR3 is 15 residues long. J was trimmed by 1 base and V by 8 bases; bases with no gene match: 11. Germline CDR1 SNHLY, CDR2 FYNNEI. The CDR3: CASGLAAYVSYEQYF. The CDR3, as DNA: TGTGCCAGCGGGCTAGCGGCCTACGTTTCCTACGAGCAGTACTTC.

The V call is TRBV5-1, the J call TRBJ2-2; TRBD2 aligns across 8 bases. Germline-derived CDR1 and CDR2 are SGHRS and YFSETQ. This CDR3 is built from 18 residues. J gave up 0 bases and V 1 base, and 8 bases lay outside the gene matches. CDR3 region: CASSLNSAGGPNTGELFF. The CDR3 DNA reads TGCGCCAGCAGCTTGAATTCTGCGGGGGGACCGAACACCGGGGAGCTGTTTTTT.

This clone has at least ten counts. V gene TRBV11-3 combines with J gene TRBJ2-7; D gene uncertain. The V gene lost 6 bases and the J gene lost 4 bases, with 1 base spanning the gap. This CDR3 contains 9 residues. The germline CDR1 and CDR2 sequences are SGHNT and YENEEA. The CDR3 protein is CASRYEQYF. DNA for the CDR3: TGTGCCAGCAGATACGAGCAGTACTTC. The whole variable domain, remainder taken from reference TRBV11-3 and TRBJ2-7, is EAGVVQSPRYKIIEKKQPVAFWCNPISGHNTLYWYLQNLGQGPELLIRYENEEAVDDSQLPKDRFSAERLKGVDSTLKIQPAELGDSAVYLCASRYEQYFGPGTRLTVT.

The rearrangement uses TRBV19 and TRBJ1-2; possibly TRBD1 for D (6 bases). The CDR3 has 15 amino acids. The V end was cut by 3 bases, the J end by 0 bases, with 11 bases between. CDR1 and CDR2 from the germline V gene are LNHDA and SQIVND (reference sequence). The CDR3 region has the DNA TGTGCCAGTAGTATGATGACAGGAGCTAACTATGGCTACACCTTC. As protein: CASSMMTGANYGYTF.

DNA for the CDR3: TGTGCCAGCAGTGCGCTCTCGAGGTTAGGTGAGCAGTTCTTC. Translation gives CASSALSRLGEQFF. The chain uses TRBV27 and TRBJ2-1, with D hard to call. The germline gives CDR1 MNHEY, CDR2 SMNVEV (reference sequence). CDR3 length: 14 residues. The germline V and J ends were trimmed by 5 bases and 9 bases, with 17 bases remaining between them.

This clone was detected many times. The chain joins TRBV9 to TRBJ2-7; D not resolved. The V gene's germline CDR1 is SGDLS and CDR2 YYNGEE. V was clipped by 0 bases and J by 6 bases, with 7 bases between them. There are 12 residues in the CDR3. CDR3 DNA: TGTGCCAGCAGCGTAGGCGTTGGCGAGCAGTACTTC. As protein: CASSVGVGEQYF.